What follows are 22 T cell receptor beta chains derived from one specimen sequenced in a study of cytomegalovirus exposure and HLA in healthy donors. Primers included in the PCR were 60 Vbeta and 13 Jbeta primers. Profiling relied on immunoSEQ multiplex PCR, and the TCRdb table lists in-frame clones only, not all of them. The data contain approximately 70,000 clones, 80% to 90% of them seen just once; the ten biggest clones take up just under 3%. Sequencing used PBMCs. Every receptor here comes from a woman in her twenties or thirties in good health and CMV-seronegative.

The genes are TRBV6-6 and TRBJ1-6; TRBD1 matches 9 bases. Germline CDR1 MNHNY, CDR2 SVGAGI (reference sequence). The V segment lost 9 bases and the J segment 7 bases; nucleotides outside the gene matches: 7. The CDR3 runs 14 residues. For the CDR3, the DNA is TGTGCCAGTAGCACGGGACAGGGAAATTCACCCCTCCACTTT. Encoded protein: CASSTGQGNSPLHF.

The V and J genes are TRBV4-2 and TRBJ2-5; 13 nucleotides align to TRBD2. Germline V CDR1 and CDR2: LGHNA, YNFKEQ. CDR3 length: 16 residues. With V trimmed by 1 base and J by 5 bases, 4 bases remained unmatched. CDR3 protein: CASSQGLAGGLETQYF. In nucleotides, the CDR3 is TGTGCCAGCAGCCAAGGACTAGCGGGGGGTTTGGAGACCCAGTACTTC.

The chain links TRBV5-1 to TRBJ1-1; D possibly corresponds to TRBD1 (6 bases). CDR1 and CDR2 (germline): SGHRS, YFSETQ. The V gene lost 7 bases and the J gene lost 4 bases, with 14 bases spanning the gap. The CDR3 is made up of 13 amino acids. This chain's CDR3 is CASGPRGSTEAFF. CDR3 nucleotide sequence: TGCGCCAGCGGGCCGAGGGGGAGCACTGAAGCTTTCTTT.

Worth noting for this clone: This sample includes further DNA sequences coding for the same CDR3. The chain recombines TRBV7-9 with TRBJ2-5; 10 bases are a match to TRBD1. CDR1 and CDR2 from the germline V gene are SEHNR and FQNEAQ (reference sequence). The CDR3 is made up of 14 amino acids. After removal of 2 bases from V and 5 bases from J, the junction contained 2 bases not matched to a gene. Here the CDR3 DNA reads TGTGCCAGCAGCTTACTGGACAGGGGGGAGACCCAGTACTTC. Its protein is CASSLLDRGETQYF.

V usage is TRBV12-5 and J usage is TRBJ1-1, with a weak D call TRBD1 (5 bases). Germline V gene sequence: CDR1 LGHNT, CDR2 FRNRAP. V lost 1 base and J lost 4, with 7 bases in between. The CDR3 is 13 amino acids. Written as DNA, the CDR3 is TGTGCTAGTGGTTTGGGACAGACCACTGAAGCTTTCTTT. Protein sequence: CASGLGQTTEAFF.

This chain links TRBV11-3 with TRBJ1-1; perhaps TRBD1 as D (5 bases). Trimming took off 2 bases at V and 7 bases at J, with 8 bases between the two ends. This CDR3 is 12 amino acids long. In germline, CDR1 is SGHNT, CDR2 YENEEA. As DNA, the CDR3 is TGTGCCAGCAGCTTAAACAGGCATGAAGCTTTCTTT. Translation: CASSLNRHEAFF.

In its sample, this clone was seen once. This chain connects TRBV4-1 to TRBJ1-5, with 8 positions matching TRBD1. V shed 4 bases and J 4 bases; nucleotides not matched to a gene: 6. Germline V gene sequence: CDR1 MGHRA, CDR2 YSYEKL. There are 15 residues in the CDR3. In nucleotides, the CDR3 is TGCGCCAGCAGCCTTCCCGGGACAGGTAATCAGCCCCAGCATTTT. It is translated as CASSLPGTGNQPQHF.

This clone was detected once. The gene calls are TRBV6-5 and TRBJ1-2, with D tentatively TRBD1 (5 bases). Germline-derived CDR1 and CDR2 are MNHEY and SVGAGI. Trimming stripped 0 bases from V and 8 bases from J, with 16 bases between. This CDR3 contains 15 residues. The CDR3 DNA reads as TGTGCCAGCAGTTACTCCAGGACACCGATCCGGGGCTACACCTTC. Translated, it gives CASSYSRTPIRGYTF.

The V gene is TRBV4-3, the J gene TRBJ2-3; D is undetermined. CDR1 and CDR2 from the germline V gene are LGHNA and YSLEER. The CDR3 is 15 residues long. Trimming took off 1 base at V and 0 bases at J, with 8 bases between the two ends. The CDR3: CASSQGLSSTDTQYF. Here the CDR3 DNA reads TGCGCCAGCAGCCAAGGACTGTCTAGCACAGATACGCAGTATTTT.

The V gene is TRBV7-2, the J gene TRBJ1-2; 12 bases align to TRBD1. Germline V gives CDR1 SGHTA, CDR2 FQGNSA. CDR3 length: 13 amino acids. V lost 7 bases and J lost 7; bases outside the gene matches: 4. The CDR3 nucleotides read TGTGCCAGCAAGGGACAGGGGGCTAGTGGCTACACCTTC. This encodes CASKGQGASGYTF.

V is TRBV5-1 and J is TRBJ2-3; no firm D call. This CDR3 contains 16 residues. Per the germline V gene, CDR1 is SGHRS and CDR2 is YFSETQ. The V and J ends lost 0 bases and 0 bases respectively, with 11 bases between them. Here the CDR3 reads CASSLEIAASTDTQYF. CDR3 coding DNA: TGCGCCAGCAGCTTGGAGATAGCCGCTAGCACAGATACGCAGTATTTT.

This clone has only a few counts. V is TRBV6-4 and J is TRBJ1-2, with TRBD1 matching over 7 bases. Losses at the gene ends were 2 bases for V and 4 bases for J; bases not matched to a gene: 10. Germline CDR1 MRHNA, CDR2 SNTAGT. The CDR3 length is 16 residues. CDR3 bases: TGTGCCAGCAGTGACACCCCACAGGGGCCGTTCTATGGCTACACCTTC. Translating gives CASSDTPQGPFYGYTF.

This rearrangement joins TRBV6-5 to TRBJ2-1, with D possibly TRBD2 on 5 matching bases. Deletions cut 0 bases from V and 3 bases from J, with 12 bases between. Germline assignment: CDR1 MNHEY and CDR2 SVGAGI. This CDR3 region has 16 residues. The CDR3 reads CASSYSSGLVYNEQFF. DNA of the CDR3: TGTGCCAGCAGTTACTCGTCAGGACTGGTCTACAATGAGCAGTTCTTC.

The chain recombines TRBV5-1 with TRBJ2-3; TRBD1 agrees at 7 bases. V lost 5 bases to trimming and J lost 5 bases; unmatched junction nucleotides: 8. Germline lookup yields CDR1 SGHRS and CDR2 YFSETQ. The length of the CDR3 is 14 residues. This CDR3 is CASSLRQGQDTQYF. CDR3 coding DNA: TGCGCCAGCAGTCTCCGACAGGGTCAAGATACGCAGTATTTT. The complete variable domain, with remaining parts taken from reference TRBV5-1 and TRBJ2-3, reads KAGVTQTPRYLIKTRGQQVTLSCSPISGHRSVSWYQQTPGQGLQFLFEYFSETQRNKGNFPGRFSGRQFSNSRSEMNVSTLELGDSALYLCASSLRQGQDTQYFGPGTRLTVL.

The rearrangement uses TRBV9 and TRBJ1-2; D remains unclear. V was trimmed by 3 bases and J by 8 bases, leaving 11 bases between them. The CDR3 is 12 amino acids. Germline V lookup: CDR1 SGDLS, CDR2 YYNGEE. The CDR3 sequence is CASSADGKGYTF. Written as DNA, the CDR3 is TGTGCCAGCAGCGCCGACGGGAAAGGCTACACCTTC.

In DNA form, the CDR3 reads TGTGCCAGTAGTATCCCGGGGGCCTACGAGCAGTACTTC. Its protein is CASSIPGAYEQYF. The genes are TRBV19 and TRBJ2-7; possibly TRBD2 for D (6 bases). Looked up from germline, CDR1 is LNHDA and CDR2 is SQIVND (reference sequence). The CDR3 is 13 residues long. V was trimmed by 3 bases and J by 2 bases, leaving 8 bases between them. The full variable domain, completed using reference TRBV19 and TRBJ2-7, is DGGITQSPKYLFRKEGQNVTLSCEQNLNHDAMYWYRQDPGQGLRLIYYSQIVNDFQKGDIAEGYSVSREKKESFPLTVTSAQKNPTAFYLCASSIPGAYEQYFGPGTRLTVT.

For the CDR3, the DNA is TGCGCCAGCAGCCAAGATCGACTAGCGGATACGCAGTATTTT. Residues: CASSQDRLADTQYF. This sequence joins TRBV4-1 and TRBJ2-3, with 8 bases aligning to TRBD2. Germline values: CDR1 MGHRA, CDR2 YSYEKL. The CDR3 sequence is 14 residues long. V gave up 0 bases and J gave up 6 bases; unmatched junction bases: 2.

With regard to this clone: A read error may account for a junction end that differs from germline. The rearrangement joins TRBV7-7 to TRBJ2-2; 11 positions match TRBD2. The CDR3 loop spans 16 amino acids. Looked up from germline, CDR1 is SSHAT and CDR2 is FNYEAQ (reference sequence). The CDR3: CASSLGTSGLTGELFF. The DNA of the CDR3 is TGTGCTAGCAGCTTAGGGACTAGCGGCCTCACCGGGGAGCTGTTTTTT.

The J gene is TRBJ1-1, the V gene TRBV13; D unclear. This CDR3 contains 13 residues. The V gene lost 5 bases and the J gene lost 5 bases, with 12 bases spanning the gap. CDR1 and CDR2 from the germline V gene are PRHDT and FYEKMQ (reference sequence). The CDR3 coding sequence is TGTGCCAGCAGCCCCCGGGGAGGAACTGAAGCTTTCTTT. Encoded protein: CASSPRGGTEAFF.

V usage is TRBV6-1 and J usage is TRBJ1-6; the match to TRBD1 covers 9 bases. The CDR3 is 15 residues long. The germline V gene encodes CDR1 MNHNS and CDR2 SASEGT. The V and J ends lost 5 bases and 5 bases, in that order; junction bases with no gene match: 4. This chain's CDR3 is CASSFRQGDNSPLHF. The CDR3 nucleotides read TGTGCCAGCAGTTTTCGACAGGGGGATAATTCACCCCTCCACTTT.

This chain links TRBV7-8 with TRBJ1-2; 9 nucleotides align to TRBD1. The CDR3 contains 14 residues. The germline V gene encodes CDR1 SGHVS and CDR2 FQNEAQ. The trim removed 4 bases at V and 8 bases at J, leaving 8 bases unmatched. CDR3: CASSSGTGNWGYTF. The CDR3 bases are TGTGCCAGCAGCTCAGGGACAGGGAACTGGGGCTACACCTTC.

This clone appeared a few times. This chain links TRBV5-6 with TRBJ1-5; D possibly corresponds to TRBD1 (5 bases). Trimming cost V 3 bases and J 2 bases, with 21 bases left between them. CDR1 is SGHDT, CDR2 YYEEEE, per germline. The CDR3 totals 18 residues. CDR3 in amino acids: CASSSFSPQGSGNQPQHF. Written as DNA, the CDR3 is TGTGCCAGCAGCTCTTTTAGCCCCCAGGGCTCGGGCAATCAGCCCCAGCATTTT.